Sequencing of this T cell receptor (beta chain) was carried out in a study of neoadjuvant anti-PD-1 for oral cavity cancer (dated by TCRdb to the early 2020s). Looking at the study overall: Before curative-intent surgical resection, most patients were given three to four biweekly doses of nivolumab at 3 mg/kg. A roughly 35% response rate was observed in the parent correlative cohort, in which more than ten patients were included. Patients with complete response, partial response or stable disease by RECIST 1.1 were defined as responders, whereas patients with progression were defined as non-responders. For patients who did not progress, a fourth nivolumab dose was given around day 43, followed by definitive surgical resection on days 50-56. General study outcomes and caveats: A higher pretreatment blood Treg/Th17 ratio correlated with both higher pretreatment blood TCRbeta clonality and lower post-treatment tumor TCRbeta clonality. Only three patients per response group were included in the TCR analyses, and the authors called for validation in larger cohorts. After neoadjuvant nivolumab, significantly higher T cell clonality (Gini index) was found within PBMCs in non-responders than in responders.

Relative to germline, V is missing 4 bases and J is missing 3 bases, with 9 bases of the junction outside any gene match. The CDR3 starts with the cysteine, ends with the phenylalanine, and has 16 residues. Only CDR3 DNA is held: 48 bases, read in frame from base 1. The time point label, read with the paper, signifies: after neoadjuvant nivolumab, at surgical resection. Patients were newly diagnosed with stage II-IVA oral cavity squamous cell carcinoma and had received no prior systemic or radiation treatment. The cohort consisted of patients with HPV-negative, locally advanced oral cavity squamous cell carcinoma. Peripheral blood mononuclear cells were analyzed directly, without maintenance or expansion in culture. The samples were obtained from a longitudinal correlative study of a single-arm phase II trial testing neoadjuvant nivolumab in oral cavity squamous cell carcinoma. Subject-matched pre- and post-treatment PBMCs and tumors from three responders and three non-responders were subjected to genomic DNA-based TCRbeta sequencing. Peripheral blood mononuclear cells were drawn once before nivolumab treatment and a second time after treatment, when surgery took place. The Maxwell RSC DNA from Cells kit was used to isolate genomic DNA from PBMCs.

For deep sequencing, PBMC libraries mostly used approximately 0.45 ug of input genomic DNA, with six replicates for each sample. The immunoSEQ hsTCRbeta kit was used to prepare TCRbeta libraries, following the manufacturer's instructions. The finished libraries were brought together in one pool at 2.5 to 3 nM, which was then read using an Illumina NovaSeq 6000 S4 flow cell. The paper's processing steps were these. The immunoSEQ Analyzer was used for raw data preprocessing and quality control. The analysis was restricted to productive rearrangements, with each unique CDR3 amino acid sequence defining a clonotype. Repertoire clonality was estimated as the Gini-Simpson index, computed with the R package tcR. Student's t test was used to compare Gini indices, while Pearson correlation assessed associations with tumor size change. In TCRdb, the immuneACCESS table is reduced to in-frame sequences with V and J assigned. These tables do not hold every clone; where another copy was compared, an unresolved V gene accounts for under half, and the others remain unexplained. That table is the source of V, J and clone size, and D and trimming were worked out from the DNA. In this sample the table shows about 68,000 clones, around 84% of which occur a single time. The ten largest account for roughly 3.5% of the sample.

Regarding this clone: Its antigen has not been determined. No base-level quality is on record; no much larger clone is a single base apart.

This TCR derives from a person between 40 and 85 years old with oral cavity squamous cell carcinoma. The chain is made from TRBV5-3 and TRBJ2-2, and TRBD1 aligns with 7 junction nucleotides. TRBV5-3 is flagged as an ORF with uncertain function. The sequencing here drew on PBMCs, taken after nivolumab (anti-PD-1) treatment. The DNA reads TGTGCCAGAAGCCCCGAGAGGGGGCATCACACCGGGGAGCTGTTTTTT. This translates into CARSPERGHHTGELFF.